The text below deals with one TCR beta chain. This CDR3 is also generated by other DNA sequences in the sample. The source of the sample is a study of Tregs in tolerant kidney transplant recipients. Related graft donors supplied nonmyeloablative bone marrow transplants, and mixed chimerism was transient. Unstimulated regulatory T cells (CD4+CD25+CD127-), CD4+CD25- non-regulatory cells, CD4 and CD8 cells were FACS-sorted from thawed PBMCs. Using immunoSEQ multiplex PCR, the repertoire was profiled, and TCRdb retains in-frame clones only, with some absent. The table lists around 61,000 clones, roughly 86% of them singletons. The CDR3 has 16 residues. CDR1 and CDR2 from the germline V gene are MNHEY and SVGAGI. Germline trimming cut 2 bases from V and 6 bases from J; bases unmatched to any gene: 6.

This sample comprised CD4+ T cells from blood (PBMCs), obtained 6 months after the transplant. The TCR was taken from a human patient who received a combined kidney and bone marrow transplant. Some T cells here may be from the graft donor. The V call is TRBV6-5, the J call TRBJ1-6, with TRBD1 matching over 8 bases. This CDR3 reads CASSYARTGSNSPLHF. For the CDR3, the DNA is TGTGCCAGCAGTTACGCACGGACAGGGAGTAATTCACCCCTCCACTTT.